This is a list of T cell receptor beta chains from one sample in a study of technical replicates of blood from several donors. Some clones are missing from TCRdb's copy, which holds only in-frame ones; the method was immunoSEQ multiplex PCR. The sample contains about 59,000 clones, 80% to 90% of which appear only once. Source material: PBMCs. The receptors originated from a human donor in good health. Some clones in this sample may be carry-over from other donors' samples. CDR3s include the opening cysteine and the closing phenylalanine or tryptophan. D genes are given only for firm matches. Clone size appears in some rows only: once, few, many, or a class for an expanded clone.

clone_size	d_call	j_call	v_call	cdr3_aa	cdr3_nt
few	TRBD1	TRBJ1-2	TRBV27	CASSFGQGVYRGYTF	TGTGCCAGCAGTTTCGGACAGGGGGTATATCGTGGCTACACCTTC
few	.	TRBJ2-1	TRBV6-4	CASSMEVSGNEQFF	TGTGCCAGCAGCATGGAAGTTTCGGGCAATGAGCAGTTCTTC
.	TRBD1	TRBJ1-1	TRBV2	CASSQQGDYSEAFF	TGTGCCAGCAGCCAACAGGGGGACTATTCTGAAGCTTTCTTT
.	TRBD1	TRBJ1-6	TRBV7-9	CASSTPGQGDSPLHF	TGTGCCAGCAGCACGCCGGGACAGGGGGATTCACCCCTCCACTTT
.	.	TRBJ2-7	TRBV18	CASTRAGGHEQYF	TGTGCCAGCACAAGGGCAGGGGGGCACGAGCAGTACTTC
few	.	TRBJ1-1	TRBV11-2	CASSYQENTEAFF	TGTGCCAGCAGTTATCAGGAGAACACTGAAGCTTTCTTT
once	.	TRBJ2-4	TRBV6-1	CASSERAVKNIQYF	TGTGCCAGCAGTGAGCGGGCTGTCAAAAACATTCAGTACTTC
.	TRBD2	TRBJ2-7	TRBV5-6	CASSFLTGGGAFYEQYF	TGTGCCAGCAGCTTCCTAACGGGCGGGGGGGCCTTTTACGAGCAGTACTTC
.	.	TRBJ2-2	TRBV7-3	CASRDSTGELFF	TGTGCCAGCAGGGACAGCACCGGGGAGCTGTTTTTT
.	TRBD1	TRBJ1-1	TRBV14	CASSLVTGGVRTEAFF	TGTGCCAGCAGCCTGGTCACAGGGGGCGTTAGGACTGAAGCTTTCTTT
few	TRBD1	TRBJ1-5	TRBV6-1	CASSGVRDRGISNQPQHF	TGTGCCAGCAGTGGTGTCCGGGACAGGGGGATTAGCAATCAGCCCCAGCATTTT
.	.	TRBJ2-7	TRBV6-6	CASSQSSQNYEQYF	TGTGCCAGCAGTCAATCAAGTCAGAACTACGAGCAGTACTTC
.	TRBD2	TRBJ2-7	TRBV6-5	CASSYSTAGGPYEQYF	TGTGCCAGCAGTTACTCGACAGCGGGAGGGCCCTACGAGCAGTACTTC
.	.	TRBJ2-7	TRBV27	CASSRGGASEQYF	TGTGCCAGCAGTAGGGGTGGGGCCTCTGAGCAGTACTTC
.	.	TRBJ2-1	TRBV5-1	CASSFGRDYYNEQFF	TGCGCCAGCAGCTTTGGCCGAGACTACTACAATGAGCAGTTCTTC
.	TRBD1	TRBJ1-6	TRBV28	CASSSGQYNSPLHF	TGTGCCAGCAGTTCGGGACAGTATAATTCACCCCTCCACTTT
.	.	TRBJ2-1	TRBV5-4	CASSQGHRDEQFF	TGTGCCAGCAGCCAGGGACATCGGGATGAGCAGTTCTTC
.	TRBD2	TRBJ2-7	TRBV29-1	CSVAGGGSYEQYF	TGCAGCGTTGCGGGGGGGGGCTCCTACGAGCAGTACTTC
.	TRBD2	TRBJ2-3	TRBV13	CASSLGRAGGATDTQYF	TGTGCCAGCAGCTTAGGCCGAGCGGGGGGGGCCACAGATACGCAGTATTTT
.	.	TRBJ1-2	TRBV5-6	CASSLLNYGYTF	TGTGCCAGCAGCTTGTTAAACTATGGCTACACCTTC
.	.	TRBJ1-1	TRBV6-5	CASSYSITPGTEAFF	TGTGCCAGCAGTTACTCGATCACCCCGGGGACTGAAGCTTTCTTT
.	.	TRBJ1-2	TRBV7-2	CASSLYSGGYTF	TGTGCCAGCAGCTTATACTCGGGTGGCTACACCTTC
.	.	TRBJ1-1	TRBV9	CASSPRQKNTEAFF	TGTGCCAGCAGCCCCCGACAGAAGAACACTGAAGCTTTCTTT
.	.	TRBJ2-3	TRBV7-3	CASSLTGGDTQYF	TGTGCCAGCAGCTTAACCGGGGGAGATACGCAGTATTTT
.	TRBD2	TRBJ2-3	TRBV5-3	CARSLLIAGYTDTQYF	TGTGCCAGAAGCTTGTTAATAGCGGGATACACAGATACGCAGTATTTT